Listed below are T cell receptor beta chains from one sample, sequenced in a study of blood T cell repertoires in COVID-19. TCRdb keeps only in-frame clones here, not all; method: immunoSEQ multiplex PCR. Of more than 140,000 clones listed, almost 90% were seen once; the top ten hold more than 1.5%. Material: peripheral blood. These receptors were taken from a woman aged 55-70 years with acute or convalescent COVID-19. The CDR3 runs from the conserved cysteine through the conserved F or W. Fields, in order: clone size, D gene, V gene, CDR3 length, J gene, CDR3 protein, CDR3 DNA. A D gene is named only where the DNA matches it firmly. Only some rows state a clone size, as once, few, many or a class for expanded clones.

>.|TRBD2|TRBV2|17|TRBJ2-5
CASRMTSGGLRGETQYF
TGTGCCAGCAGGATGACTAGCGGGGGCCTAAGGGGAGAGACCCAGTACTTC
>.|.|TRBV21-1|15|TRBJ2-7
CASSKWAGEVYEQYF
TGTGCCAGCAGCAAATGGGCGGGGGAGGTCTACGAGCAGTACTTC
>.|TRBD1|TRBV10-3|12|TRBJ2-7
CAIGQGTYEQYF
TGTGCCATCGGACAGGGGACCTACGAGCAGTACTTC
>.|.|TRBV7-9|13|TRBJ1-5
CASSRQPGEPQHF
TGTGCCAGCAGCCGACAGCCGGGGGAGCCCCAGCATTTT
>.|.|TRBV12-3/TRBV12-4|13|TRBJ1-1
CASTRNRQGEAFF
TGTGCCAGCACCCGTAACCGTCAGGGGGAAGCTTTCTTT
>.|.|TRBV30|14|TRBJ2-7
CAFFRQGSFYEQYF
TGTGCCTTCTTCCGTCAGGGAAGCTTCTACGAGCAGTACTTC
>.|.|TRBV4-1|18|TRBJ1-4
CASSQVVATGGQNEKLFF
TGCGCCAGCAGCCAAGTCGTAGCGACGGGTGGCCAAAATGAAAAACTGTTTTTT
>.|.|TRBV11-2|15|TRBJ1-4
CASSLPTDHNEKLFF
TGTGCCAGCAGCTTACCGACAGACCATAATGAAAAACTGTTTTTT
>.|.|TRBV5-1|14|TRBJ1-4
CASSSGATNEKLFF
TGCGCCAGCAGCTCAGGTGCAACTAATGAAAAACTGTTTTTT
>.|.|TRBV6-5|13|TRBJ1-2
CASSHRDMIGYTF
TGTGCCAGCAGCCACCGGGACATGATAGGCTACACCTTC
>few|TRBD2|TRBV2|14|TRBJ2-7
CASKTQTSTYEQYF
TGTGCCAGTAAGACTCAGACTAGCACCTACGAGCAGTACTTC
>once|.|TRBV15|14|TRBJ2-3
CATSRELYTDTQYF
TGTGCCACCAGCAGAGAACTATACACAGATACGCAGTATTTT
>.|TRBD1|TRBV11-2|12|TRBJ2-7
CASSLNRGEQYF
TGTGCCAGCAGCTTAAACAGGGGAGAGCAGTACTTC
>.|TRBD2|TRBV7-9|17|TRBJ2-3
CASSTRASGGSTDTQYF
TGTGCCAGCTCAACCCGGGCTAGCGGGGGGAGCACAGATACGCAGTATTTT
>.|.|TRBV10-1|11|TRBJ1-3
CASHLVVTIYF
TGCGCCAGCCATCTAGTGGTCACCATATATTTT
>.|TRBD1|TRBV19|15|TRBJ1-2
CASRVDGTGIYGYTF
TGTGCCAGTAGGGTTGATGGGACAGGGATCTATGGCTACACCTTC
>.|TRBD2|TRBV7-2|15|TRBJ2-5
CASRTSGARQETQYF
TGTGCCAGCAGGACTAGCGGGGCCCGCCAAGAGACCCAGTACTTC
>.|TRBD1|TRBV7-2|14|TRBJ1-1
CASRTQGGGTEAFF
TGTGCCAGCAGGACACAGGGGGGTGGCACTGAAGCTTTCTTT
>.|TRBD1|TRBV7-9|17|TRBJ2-7
CASRGQGATGSSYEQYF
TGTGCCAGCAGAGGACAGGGGGCTACCGGGAGCTCCTACGAGCAGTACTTC
>.|.|TRBV10-2|13|TRBJ1-5
CASSESRNQPQHF
TGCGCCAGCAGTGAGTCGCGTAATCAGCCCCAGCATTTT
>.|.|TRBV29-1|17|TRBJ1-2
CSAATEGLTSANYGYTF
TGCAGCGCCGCGACGGAGGGACTTACTTCAGCTAACTATGGCTACACCTTC
>.|TRBD1|TRBV9|15|TRBJ2-3
CASSAPDRGTDTQYF
TGTGCCAGCAGCGCCCCGGACAGGGGAACAGATACGCAGTATTTT
>.|TRBD2|TRBV3-1/TRBV3-2|19|TRBJ2-1
CASSHPRGGGLSSYNEQFF
TGTGCCAGCAGCCACCCTAGGGGCGGGGGGCTGAGCTCCTACAATGAGCAGTTCTTC
>.|TRBD2|TRBV4-1|15|TRBJ2-7
CASTPGGNMAYEQYF
TGCGCCAGCACCCCCGGGGGGAATATGGCTTACGAGCAGTACTTC
>.|.|TRBV5-8|13|TRBJ2-1
CASSRDLNDEQFF
TGTGCCAGCAGCCGGGACTTGAACGATGAGCAGTTCTTC
>.|TRBD1|TRBV2|12|TRBJ2-7
CASSRQGYEQYF
TGTGCCAGCAGTAGACAGGGGTACGAGCAGTACTTC
>.|.|TRBV7-3|17|TRBJ2-5
CASSRHAPGVTGETQYF
TGTGCCAGCAGCCGCCACGCCCCGGGGGTAACTGGAGAGACCCAGTACTTC
>.|.|TRBV27|14|TRBJ1-4
CASSGSPDNEKLFF
TGTGCCAGCAGCGGGTCGCCTGATAATGAAAAACTGTTTTTT
>.|.|TRBV5-6|13|TRBJ2-5
CASSLVGRETQYF
TGTGCCAGCAGCTTGGTCGGTCGGGAGACCCAGTACTTC
>.|.|TRBV7-3|13|TRBJ1-6
CASSLSIASPLHF
TGTGCCAGCAGCTTAAGTATAGCTTCACCCCTCCACTTT
>once|TRBD2|TRBV5-1|16|TRBJ2-2
CASSLRAGVNTGELFF
TGCGCCAGCAGCTTGAGAGCGGGGGTGAACACCGGGGAGCTGTTTTTT
>.|.|TRBV11-1|13|TRBJ1-5
CASSLEHNQPQHF
TGTGCCAGCAGCTTGGAGCACAATCAGCCCCAGCATTTT
>.|TRBD1|TRBV7-8|15|TRBJ2-5
CASSRGQGAFQTQYF
TGTGCCAGCAGCCGAGGACAGGGGGCTTTTCAGACCCAGTACTTC
>once|TRBD2|TRBV7-6|17|TRBJ2-1
CASSSSRGGAGYNEQFF
TGTGCCAGCAGCTCGTCTCGCGGGGGGGCCGGTTACAATGAGCAGTTCTTC
>.|TRBD1|TRBV29-1|13|TRBJ1-6
CSVRDRDDSPLHF
TGCAGCGTCCGGGACAGGGACGATTCACCCCTCCACTTT
>.|.|TRBV7-9|15|TRBJ2-1
CASSPGGSSWNEQFF
TGTGCCAGCAGCCCTGGAGGGTCCTCGTGGAATGAGCAGTTCTTC
>.|.|TRBV11-2|17|TRBJ2-1
CASSWATAVSSYNEQFF
TGTGCCAGCAGCTGGGCAACAGCCGTTAGCTCCTACAATGAGCAGTTCTTC
>.|TRBD1|TRBV19|11|TRBJ1-1
CASSLGTGAFF
TGTGCCAGTAGCTTGGGGACAGGGGCTTTCTTT
>.|.|TRBV18|15|TRBJ2-3
CASSPGGPNTDTQYF
TGTGCCAGCTCACCCGGGGGACCAAACACAGATACGCAGTATTTT
>.|.|TRBV5-1|14|TRBJ2-3
CASSLGSRADTQYF
TGCGCCAGCAGCTTGGGCTCCCGGGCAGATACGCAGTATTTT
>many|.|TRBV6-2/TRBV6-3|13|TRBJ1-2
CASSWGNNYGYTF
TGTGCCAGCAGTTGGGGCAACAACTATGGCTACACCTTC
>.|.|TRBV11-2|15|TRBJ2-2
CASSPILGSTGELFF
TGTGCCAGCAGCCCTATACTAGGGAGCACCGGGGAGCTGTTTTTT
>.|.|TRBV5-1|16|TRBJ1-5
CASSLGGGAVYQPQHF
TGCGCCAGCAGCTTGGGCGGCGGAGCAGTATATCAGCCCCAGCATTTT
>.|TRBD2|TRBV28|15|TRBJ2-7
CASSKPARGTYEQYF
TGTGCCAGCAGCAAACCTGCGCGGGGGACCTACGAGCAGTACTTC
>.|TRBD1|TRBV28|13|TRBJ2-1
CAGHRGPYNEQFF
TGTGCCGGCCACAGGGGGCCCTACAATGAGCAGTTCTTC
>.|.|TRBV18|16|TRBJ1-5
CASSPNSAAGNQPQHF
TGTGCCAGCTCACCTAACTCTGCGGCTGGCAATCAGCCCCAGCATTTT